This T cell receptor (beta chain) was sequenced during a study of cytomegalovirus exposure and HLA in healthy donors. Broader study findings: First-cohort TCR clusters were later found to tend to co-occur in the 120 or so validation repertoires. Reports credit the classifier with highly specific, highly sensitive diagnosis of cytomegalovirus status.

On this clone itself: Its antigen is still unknown.

Here immunoSEQ multiplex PCR was the method, and the copy in TCRdb shows in-frame clones only, minus some. The sample lists 250,000 or so clones; approximately 84% were seen once. V gave up 3 bases and J gave up 2 bases; unmatched junction bases: 7. The CDR3 runs 15 residues. Germline CDR1 SGHRS, CDR2 YFSETQ. Sequencing was performed on PBMCs. The V and J genes are TRBV5-1 and TRBJ2-5; 7 positions agree with TRBD2. The TCR sequence derives from a man aged 18 to 30 in good health and CMV-seropositive. CDR3 sequence: CASSWGGAGQETQYF. CDR3 bases: TGCGCCAGCAGCTGGGGGGGAGCGGGGCAAGAGACCCAGTACTTC.